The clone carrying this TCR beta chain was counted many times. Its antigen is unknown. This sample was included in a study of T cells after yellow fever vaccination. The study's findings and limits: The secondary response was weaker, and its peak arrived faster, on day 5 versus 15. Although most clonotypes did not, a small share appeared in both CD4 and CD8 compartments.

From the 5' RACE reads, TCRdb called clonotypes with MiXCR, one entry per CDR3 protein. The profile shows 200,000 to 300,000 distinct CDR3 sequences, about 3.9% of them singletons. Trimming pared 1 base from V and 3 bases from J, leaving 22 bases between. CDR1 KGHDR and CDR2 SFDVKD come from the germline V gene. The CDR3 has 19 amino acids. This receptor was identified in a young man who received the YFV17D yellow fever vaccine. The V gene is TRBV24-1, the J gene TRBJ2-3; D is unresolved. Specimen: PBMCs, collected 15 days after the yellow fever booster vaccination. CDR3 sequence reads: CATSDFPRYGPSATDTQYF. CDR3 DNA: TGTGCCACCAGTGATTTTCCCCGTTACGGTCCCTCAGCAACAGATACGCAGTATTTT.